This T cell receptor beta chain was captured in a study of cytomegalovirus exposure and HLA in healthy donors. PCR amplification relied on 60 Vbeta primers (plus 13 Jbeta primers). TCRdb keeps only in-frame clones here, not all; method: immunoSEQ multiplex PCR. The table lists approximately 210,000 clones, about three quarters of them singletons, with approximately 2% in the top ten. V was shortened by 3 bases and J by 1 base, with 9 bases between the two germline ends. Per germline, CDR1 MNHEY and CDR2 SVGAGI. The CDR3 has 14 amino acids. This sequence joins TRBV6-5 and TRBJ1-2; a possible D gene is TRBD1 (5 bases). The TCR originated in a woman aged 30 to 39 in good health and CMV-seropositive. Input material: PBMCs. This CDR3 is CASSYATVNYGYTF. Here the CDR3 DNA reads TGTGCCAGCAGTTATGCGACAGTTAACTATGGCTACACCTTC.